This TCR beta chain was obtained from a study of shared clonotypes between healthy human individuals. Overall study context: Each donor's CD8 memory used one plate, CD8 naive two, each CD4 subset three.

The data were produced by immunoSEQ multiplex PCR, yet TCRdb's version contains in-frame clones alone and is incomplete. The sample gives a few million clones, roughly 95% of which show up once; less than 0.15% is in the top ten. For this clone: Its target is not known. Other DNA sequences in the sample encode the same CDR3.

V lost 2 bases, J lost 3 bases, and 9 bases lay in between. The CDR3 loop spans 14 amino acids. Germline V CDR1 and CDR2: SGHRS, YFSETQ. Everyone who donated was a Caucasian adult who lived in Nashville, Tennessee. Points from the study as a whole: The sole specimen, blood, was sampled, and tissue repertoires likely differ. Clonotype sharing among donors was thought likely to change with sequencing depth.

V usage is TRBV5-1 and J usage is TRBJ1-3; D not certain. Material for sequencing was naive CD4+ T cells sorted from blood. Subset of the sample: CD45RA+ positively selected. The receptor was derived from a man aged 18 to 35 in good health. CDR3 DNA sequence: TGCGCCAGCAGCTTCTCCGGTAGTGGAAACACCATATATTTT. Translated, it gives CASSFSGSGNTIYF.